Listed here are 9 T cell receptor beta chains from one sample, sequenced in a study. One entry per CDR3 protein, called by TCRdb with MiXCR from the 5' RACE reads. The sample comprises tens of thousands of distinct CDR3 sequences, approximately 27% of which are singletons, and roughly 2.2% rests with the top ten. The sorted Tregs were CD4+CD25+CD127-/low cells. Sequencing was performed on tumor-infiltrating Tregs sorted from the breast tumor. Receptors originate from a female donor with breast cancer.

This clonotype came up a few times. The chain recombines TRBV5-5 with TRBJ1-4, with TRBD1 matching 9 bases. CDR3 length: 18 amino acids. The V and J ends lost 4 bases and 0 bases, in that order; junction bases with no gene match: 10. CDR1 and CDR2 (germline): SGHKS, YYEKEE (reference sequence). The CDR3 DNA is TGTGCCAGCAGCATCCACGGGACAGGGATCGCAACTAATGAAAAACTGTTTTTT. Translated: CASSIHGTGIATNEKLFF.

This clonotype appeared a few times. The rearrangement links TRBV4-3 to TRBJ1-2; D gene ambiguous. CDR1 is LGHNA and CDR2 is YSLEER in the germline V gene. Trimming removed 5 bases from V and 3 bases from J, with 7 bases in between. The CDR3 covers 12 residues. The CDR3 DNA is TGCGCCAGCAGCGGTCGGCACTATGGCTACACCTTC. It codes for CASSGRHYGYTF.

This clonotype was detected a few times. The chain employs TRBV6-5 and TRBJ2-2; D unresolved. This CDR3 comprises 12 residues. V was cut by 2 bases and J by 4 bases, with 2 bases left in between. Germline V gene data show CDR1 as MNHEY and CDR2 as SVGAGI. CDR3 protein: CASSYGTGELFF. CDR3 coding DNA: TGTGCCAGCAGTTACGGCACCGGGGAGCTGTTTTTT.

There are a few counts of this clonotype. The chain is built from TRBV4-1 and TRBJ2-5, with 11 nucleotides matching TRBD2. CDR3 size: 17 residues. Germline loops: CDR1 MGHRA, CDR2 YSYEKL. J was trimmed by 2 bases and V by 1 base; bases with no gene match: 6. This chain's CDR3 is CASSQGTSGYFQETQYF. DNA of the CDR3: TGCGCCAGCAGCCAAGGGACTAGCGGGTACTTTCAAGAGACCCAGTACTTC.

V and J are TRBV12-3 or TRBV12-4 and TRBJ1-2; 7 positions match TRBD1. V lost 7 bases, J lost 8 bases, and 16 bases stayed unmatched. The CDR3 is made up of 15 amino acids. The CDR3 DNA follows: TGTGCCAGCACGGTTACCCGGGACAGAAGGAACGGCTACACCTTC. Encoded protein: CASTVTRDRRNGYTF.

This clonotype was observed a handful of times. The chain carries TRBV7-2 and TRBJ2-2, with D unresolved. The CDR3 runs 13 residues. Looked up from germline, CDR1 is SGHTA and CDR2 is FQGNSA. V was shortened by 8 bases and J by 5 bases, with 12 bases between the two germline ends. The CDR3 region is CASAARRTGELFF. The DNA of the CDR3 is TGTGCCAGCGCCGCCAGGCGGACCGGGGAGCTGTTTTTT.

This clonotype appeared many times. This chain joins TRBV7-2 and TRBJ2-3; D ambiguous. Germline V lookup: CDR1 SGHTA, CDR2 FQGNSA. V was cut by 2 bases and J by 2 bases, with 8 bases left in between. This CDR3 contains 14 residues. CDR3 amino acids: CASSLFGSTDTQYF. The DNA for the CDR3 is TGTGCCAGCAGCTTATTTGGATCCACAGATACGCAGTATTTT.

About this clonotype: Sequence at one end of the junction differs from germline and may be a read error. The chain joins TRBV5-1 to TRBJ2-7; 13 bases agree with TRBD2. The germline gives CDR1 SGHRS, CDR2 YFSETQ. The CDR3 is 16 residues long. The CDR3 protein is CASGLAPGLAGNEQYF. The CDR3 DNA follows: TGCGCCAGCGGCTTGGCCCCGGGACTAGCGGGAAACGAGCAGTACTTC.

This chain uses TRBV10-3 with TRBJ1-3, with 7 bases fitting TRBD1. This CDR3 has 12 amino acids. Germline V gene sequence: CDR1 ENHRY, CDR2 SYGVKD. Trimming removed 10 bases from V and 4 bases from J; junction bases left unmatched: 4. CDR3 DNA: TGTGCCACTTACAGGGGAGGAAACACCATATATTTT. It encodes CATYRGGNTIYF.